Shown below are 29 T cell receptor beta chains from a single sample sequenced in a study of cytomegalovirus exposure and HLA in healthy donors. PCR amplification relied on 60 Vbeta primers (plus 13 Jbeta primers). Produced via immunoSEQ multiplex PCR; TCRdb's table is partial and in-frame only. Of about 170,000 clones in the sample, approximately 81% were seen once. Sample: PBMCs. The origin of the receptors is a boy under 10 years old in good health and CMV-seronegative.

In its sample, this clone was seen once. The V and J genes are TRBV6-1 and TRBJ2-3, with TRBD2 identical over 9 bases. Germline V gene lookup returns CDR1 MNHNS and CDR2 SASEGT. There are 14 residues in the CDR3. V was pared by 4 bases and J by 3 bases, with 2 bases of the junction left unmatched. Written as DNA, the CDR3 is TGTGCCAGCAGTGTAACTAGCGGGACAGATACGCAGTATTTT. This encodes CASSVTSGTDTQYF.

The chain employs TRBV10-3 and TRBJ2-1, with 10 bases matching TRBD1. The trim removed 10 bases at V and 8 bases at J, leaving 11 bases unmatched. Germline V gene sequence: CDR1 ENHRY, CDR2 SYGVKD. This CDR3 has 14 amino acids. CDR3 bases: TGTGCCACAGGAACCGGGACAGGGGTGGATGAGCAGTTCTTC. Amino acid sequence: CATGTGTGVDEQFF.

This clone has only one observation. The rearrangement links TRBV5-4 to TRBJ2-7; no reliable D call. CDR3 length equals 14 residues. Trimming removed 4 bases from V and 0 bases from J, with 11 bases in between. Germline V gene lookup returns CDR1 SGHNT and CDR2 YYREEE (reference sequence). The CDR3 nucleotides read TGTGCCAGCAGCCCCCGACCTAGCTCCTACGAGCAGTACGTC. Protein: CASSPRPSSYEQYV.

The V and J genes are TRBV4-1 and TRBJ1-5, with D tentatively TRBD1 (6 bases). Trimming took 4 bases from V and 2 from J, leaving 15 bases between them. Germline V gene data show CDR1 as MGHRA and CDR2 as YSYEKL. The CDR3 consists of 16 residues. The CDR3 DNA reads as TGCGCCAGCAGCCTTTACAGGGAAGATGGCAATCAGCCCCAGCATTTT. Its translation: CASSLYREDGNQPQHF.

The rearrangement uses TRBV5-1 and TRBJ1-5, with 9 bases matching TRBD1. There are 15 residues in the CDR3. CDR1 and CDR2 (germline): SGHRS, YFSETQ. J gave up 5 bases and V 0 bases, and 3 bases lay outside the gene matches. The CDR3 bases are TGCGCCAGCAGCTTGGAAGGGACAGGGTATCAGCCCCAGCATTTT. It is translated as CASSLEGTGYQPQHF. Full variable domain (rest looked up from reference TRBV5-1 and TRBJ1-5): KAGVTQTPRYLIKTRGQQVTLSCSPISGHRSVSWYQQTPGQGLQFLFEYFSETQRNKGNFPGRFSGRQFSNSRSEMNVSTLELGDSALYLCASSLEGTGYQPQHFGDGTRLSIL.

The genes are TRBV6-4 and TRBJ2-3; D gene ambiguous. Germline V CDR1 and CDR2: MRHNA, SNTAGT. Trimming cost V 3 bases and J 4 bases, with 14 bases left between them. The CDR3 loop spans 15 amino acids. The DNA of the CDR3 is TGTGCCAGCAGTGATTCGCTAGGTGCTCCAGATACGCAGTATTTT. Translated: CASSDSLGAPDTQYF.

This clone has only one observation. The chain joins TRBV6-5 to TRBJ1-2; TRBD1 matches at 7 bases. Germline CDR1 is MNHEY and CDR2 is SVGAGI. The V segment lost 2 bases and the J segment 5 bases; nucleotides outside the gene matches: 5. The CDR3 sequence is 14 residues long. Here the CDR3 reads CASSYGQVEYGYTF. The CDR3 DNA is TGTGCCAGCAGTTACGGACAGGTTGAGTATGGCTACACCTTC.

The rearrangement joins TRBV28 to TRBJ1-5; a possible D gene is TRBD1 (6 bases). The V and J ends lost 5 bases and 1 base respectively, with 15 bases between them. Germline loops: CDR1 MDHEN, CDR2 SYDVKM. The CDR3 extends over 16 amino acids. The CDR3 here is CASSPPGRGSNQPQHF. The CDR3 DNA reads TGTGCCAGCAGTCCCCCCGGCAGGGGAAGCAATCAGCCCCAGCATTTT. The variable domain in full, with the rest retrieved from reference TRBV28 and TRBJ1-5, is DVKVTQSSRYLVKRTGEKVFLECVQDMDHENMFWYRQDPGLGLRLIYFSYDVKMKEKGDIPEGYSVSREKKERFSLILESASTNQTSMYLCASSPPGRGSNQPQHFGDGTRLSIL.

The chain combines TRBV15 with TRBJ1-4; a weak D match, TRBD1 (6 bases). The V gene's germline CDR1 is LNHNV and CDR2 YYDKDF (reference sequence). The CDR3 spans 13 residues. The ends were cut back, 6 bases at V and 12 bases at J, with 17 bases in the middle. The CDR3: CATSRDRLGELFF. The DNA for the CDR3 is TGTGCCACCAGTCGAGACAGGTTGGGGGAACTGTTTTTT. Complete variable domain (other parts from reference TRBV15 and TRBJ1-4): DAMVIQNPRYQVTQFGKPVTLSCSQTLNHNVMYWYQQKSSQAPKLLFHYYDKDFNNEADTPDNFQSRRPNTSFCFLDIRSPGLGDTAMYLCATSRDRLGELFFGSGTQLSVL.

CDR3: CASSTQGGNTEAFF. In DNA form, the CDR3 reads TGTGCCAGCAGCACACAGGGGGGAAACACTGAAGCTTTCTTT. The chain couples TRBV5-6 to TRBJ1-1, with 8 positions matching TRBD1. CDR1 is SGHDT, CDR2 YYEEEE, per germline. The CDR3 consists of 14 residues. Trimming cost V 4 bases and J 2 bases; bases outside gene matches: 4.

This clone was observed once. The J gene is TRBJ2-2, the V gene TRBV2; TRBD1 agrees at 9 bases. Germline V gene data show CDR1 as SNHLY and CDR2 as FYNNEI. V lost 6 bases, J lost 6 bases, and 5 bases stayed unmatched. The CDR3 is 14 amino acids. The CDR3 is CASRHGTGSGELFF. The CDR3 DNA is TGTGCCAGCAGACATGGGACAGGGTCCGGGGAGCTGTTTTTT.

This clone has just one count. The genes are TRBV7-9 and TRBJ2-6; D not certain. This CDR3 region has 17 residues. CDR1 is SEHNR, CDR2 FQNEAQ, per germline (reference sequence). The ends were cut back, 4 bases at V and 0 bases at J, with 13 bases in the middle. CDR3 sequence reads: CASSSRSPLSGANVLTF. DNA of the CDR3: TGTGCCAGCAGCTCCCGGTCACCTCTCTCTGGGGCCAACGTCCTGACTTTC.

This chain links TRBV18 with TRBJ1-2; D gene ambiguous. The CDR3 consists of 12 residues. CDR1 is KGHSH and CDR2 is LQKENI in the germline V gene. With 5 bases removed from V and 1 base from J, the gap between germline ends came to 5 bases. This CDR3 reads CASSNNNYGYTF. CDR3 DNA sequence: TGTGCCAGCTCAAATAATAACTATGGCTACACCTTC.

The chain joins TRBV28 to TRBJ2-7, with 10 bases fitting TRBD1. V lost 3 bases, J lost 8 bases, and 7 bases stayed unmatched. Germline V gene data show CDR1 as MDHEN and CDR2 as SYDVKM. The CDR3 loop spans 14 amino acids. CDR3 sequence: CASSLTGGDSKQYV. CDR3 nucleotides: TGTGCCAGCAGTTTGACAGGGGGCGATTCTAAGCAGTACGTC.

The chain couples TRBV6-5 to TRBJ2-7; 10 nucleotides align to TRBD1. The CDR3 extends over 14 amino acids. Looked up from germline, CDR1 is MNHEY and CDR2 is SVGAGI. V dropped 8 bases and J dropped 3; count of bases not matched to a gene: 7. DNA for the CDR3: TGTGCCAGCGTCACCGGGACAGGGGTCTACGAGCAGTACTTC. As protein: CASVTGTGVYEQYF.

This chain links TRBV29-1 with TRBJ2-2; the D gene is possibly TRBD2 (6 bases). Deletions cut 7 bases from V and 2 bases from J, with 14 bases between. The CDR3 spans 14 residues. Germline V gene data show CDR1 as SQVTM and CDR2 as ANQGSEA. The CDR3 spells CSGSTRRNTGELFF. CDR3 sequence (DNA): TGCAGCGGTTCGACTAGAAGAAACACCGGGGAGCTGTTTTTT.

The chain couples TRBV5-4 to TRBJ2-2; the D gene is possibly TRBD1 (6 bases). V dropped 5 bases and J dropped 4 bases, with 18 bases sitting between them. The CDR3 is 16 residues long. Germline V gene data show CDR1 as SGHNT and CDR2 as YYREEE (reference sequence). The CDR3 sequence: CASRPQGGVGTGELFF. Here the CDR3 DNA reads TGTGCCAGCAGACCACAAGGGGGAGTGGGCACCGGGGAGCTGTTTTTT.

The chain carries TRBV6-6 and TRBJ2-1, with a possible D match to TRBD2 (5 bases). Germline loops: CDR1 MNHNY, CDR2 SVGAGI (reference sequence). Trimming left V 8 bases short and J 6 bases short, with 8 bases between. The CDR3 is 11 amino acids. DNA of the CDR3: TGTGCCAGCGCCGCGGGCAATGAGCAGTTCTTC. This encodes CASAAGNEQFF.

In DNA form, the CDR3 reads TGTGCCAGCAGAAACAGTGGCACCGGGGAGCTGTTTTTT. This gives the protein CASRNSGTGELFF. The chain carries TRBV2 and TRBJ2-2; D remains unclear. V was cut by 6 bases and J by 4 bases, with 9 bases left in between. The length of the CDR3 is 13 residues. Germline values: CDR1 SNHLY, CDR2 FYNNEI.

This chain joins TRBV4-1 and TRBJ2-5; D uncertain. The CDR3 length is 14 residues. CDR1 MGHRA and CDR2 YSYEKL come from the germline V gene. V lost 3 bases to trimming and J lost 2 bases, with 10 bases between them. DNA of the CDR3: TGCGCCAGCAGCCAGACCGGGTCACAAGAGACCCAGTACTTC. Its protein is CASSQTGSQETQYF.

The chain recombines TRBV5-1 with TRBJ2-1; 8 bases match TRBD2. The ends lost 0 bases at V and 3 bases at J; junction bases unmatched: 2. Germline CDR1 and CDR2: SGHRS and YFSETQ. This CDR3 has 15 amino acids. For the CDR3, the DNA is TGCGCCAGCAGCTTGGCGGGGACTAGCTACAATGAGCAGTTCTTC. This gives the protein CASSLAGTSYNEQFF.

V is TRBV27 and J is TRBJ2-4, with 9 bases aligning to TRBD1. Germline loops: CDR1 MNHEY, CDR2 SMNVEV (reference sequence). This CDR3 has 15 amino acids. V trimming: 0 bases; J trimming: 7 bases; junction bases outside the gene matches: 4. The CDR3 loop is CASSLSGTGPNIQYF. In nucleotides, the CDR3 is TGTGCCAGCAGTTTATCCGGGACAGGGCCGAACATTCAGTACTTC.

J is TRBJ1-1 and V is TRBV21-1. TRBV21-1 is deemed a pseudogene. This CDR3 comprises 17 residues. The CDR3 DNA is TGTGCCAGCAGCAAAGGCGTAGACCGCCAAAGAGGGACTGAAGCTTTCTTT. This sequence encodes CASSKGVDRQRGTEAFF.

The J gene is TRBJ2-3, the V gene TRBV29-1, with TRBD2 identical over 8 bases. Germline trimming cut 5 bases from V and 0 bases from J; bases unmatched to any gene: 7. Germline CDR1 SQVTM, CDR2 ANQGSEA. The CDR3 has 15 residues. The CDR3 coding sequence is TGCAGCGTTTCAAAGAGCGGGGGTAGCACAGATACGCAGTATTTT. This sequence encodes CSVSKSGGSTDTQYF.

The CDR3 spells CASSDRGFHTDTQYF. The CDR3 nucleotides are TGTGCCAGCAGTGACAGAGGTTTCCACACAGATACGCAGTATTTT. This chain links TRBV6-1 with TRBJ2-3; D uncertain. Germline V lookup: CDR1 MNHNS, CDR2 SASEGT. This CDR3 has 15 amino acids. Between the trimmed V and J ends, which lost 3 bases and 2 bases, there was a span of 12 bases.

This clone has just one count. The genes are TRBV19 and TRBJ2-1; 8 nucleotides line up with TRBD2. J gave up 3 bases and V 2 bases, and 3 bases lay outside the gene matches. This CDR3 contains 15 residues. Germline CDR1 reads LNHDA; CDR2 reads SQIVND (reference sequence). The CDR3 reads CASSITGGGYNEQFF. As DNA, the CDR3 is TGTGCCAGTAGTATAACGGGAGGGGGCTACAATGAGCAGTTCTTC.

The genes are TRBV5-1 and TRBJ2-1, with D tentatively TRBD1 (6 bases). Trimming removed 4 bases from V and 4 bases from J, with 9 bases in between. Germline CDR1 is SGHRS and CDR2 is YFSETQ. The CDR3 totals 13 residues. The CDR3 is CASSPDRYNEQFF. The CDR3 nucleotides read TGCGCCAGCAGCCCCGACAGGTACAATGAGCAGTTCTTC.

The V gene is TRBV27, the J gene TRBJ2-4, with 7 bases lining up with TRBD2. Germline-derived CDR1 and CDR2 are MNHEY and SMNVEV (reference sequence). The CDR3 extends over 13 amino acids. J was trimmed by 8 bases and V by 8 bases; bases with no gene match: 9. The CDR3 DNA is TGTGCCAGCTCTTTGGGGGGGAGGGACATTCAGTACTTC. Its translation: CASSLGGRDIQYF.

The chain recombines TRBV27 with TRBJ1-1; D unresolved. Trimming took off 7 bases at V and 4 bases at J, with 19 bases between the two ends. Germline V CDR1 and CDR2: MNHEY, SMNVEV (reference sequence). The CDR3 totals 15 residues. Here the CDR3 DNA reads TGTGCCAGCAAGAGGGTCCGAGCAGCCGGCACTGAAGCTTTCTTT. Encoded protein: CASKRVRAAGTEAFF.